Listed here are 13 T cell receptor beta chains from one sample, sequenced in a study of T cell changes during pregnancy in multiple sclerosis. Repertoires were generated with immunoSEQ multiplex PCR, while TCRdb's copy carries only in-frame clones and drops some. Of 90,000 to 120,000 clones in the sample, roughly nine tenths were seen once. Material: peripheral blood, obtained after pregnancy. The source of these receptors is a female donor with multiple sclerosis, enrolled in a pregnancy study.

V gene TRBV2 combines with J gene TRBJ1-1; D gene ambiguous. The V end was cut by 3 bases, the J end by 0 bases, with 11 bases between. CDR3 size: 15 residues. Looked up from germline, CDR1 is SNHLY and CDR2 is FYNNEI. This CDR3 is CASSDQAKMNTEAFF. DNA for the CDR3: TGTGCCAGCAGTGATCAAGCAAAAATGAACACTGAAGCTTTCTTT.

The chain uses TRBV2 and TRBJ2-3; 7 nucleotides agree with TRBD2. From germline, CDR1 is SNHLY and CDR2 FYNNEI. CDR3 size: 12 residues. The ends lost 6 bases at V and 10 bases at J; junction bases unmatched: 7. The CDR3, as DNA: TGTGCCAGCAGCCTGGGGGGGTTCGCGCAGTATTTT. Protein product: CASSLGGFAQYF.

The gene calls are TRBV7-2 and TRBJ2-5; D unresolved. Trimming cost V 3 bases and J 0 bases, with 8 bases left between them. CDR3 length: 14 amino acids. Germline V gene lookup returns CDR1 SGHTA and CDR2 FQGNSA. The CDR3 is CASSFELYQETQYF. Written as DNA, the CDR3 is TGTGCCAGCAGCTTTGAGCTGTACCAAGAGACCCAGTACTTC.

The chain is built from TRBV7-8 and TRBJ2-2; 8 bases fit TRBD1. This CDR3 spans 16 amino acids. Germline V lookup: CDR1 SGHVS, CDR2 FQNEAQ. Trimming at V came to 5 bases and at J to 7 bases, leaving 12 bases not matched to a gene. The CDR3: CASSPWRAGGSGELFF. The CDR3 DNA follows: TGTGCCAGCAGCCCCTGGCGAGCAGGGGGCAGCGGGGAGCTGTTTTTT. Based on the CDR3 plus reference TRBV7-8 and TRBJ2-2, the full variable domain is GAGVSQSPRYKVAKRGQDVALRCDPISGHVSLFWYQQALGQGPEFLTYFQNEAQLDKSGLPSDRFFAERPEGSVSTLKIQRTQQEDSAVYLCASSPWRAGGSGELFFGEGSRLTVL.

V and J are TRBV7-8 and TRBJ1-1, with D perhaps matching TRBD1 (5 bases). V lost 6 bases and J lost 0, with 14 bases in between. Germline V gene sequence: CDR1 SGHVS, CDR2 FQNEAQ. The CDR3 has 15 amino acids. CDR3 coding DNA: TGTGCCAGCAGGTTGACAGTCCTAATGAACACTGAAGCTTTCTTT. Its translation: CASRLTVLMNTEAFF.

This chain joins TRBV5-4 and TRBJ2-5, with TRBD2 identical over 8 bases. There are 18 residues in the CDR3. Trimming cost V 0 bases and J 5 bases; bases outside gene matches: 15. Germline values: CDR1 SGHNT, CDR2 YYREEE (reference sequence). In DNA form, the CDR3 reads TGTGCCAGCAGCTTGGCCATATACCGGGGGGGCCGACGGGAGACCCAGTACTTC. Protein product: CASSLAIYRGGRRETQYF.

This rearrangement joins TRBV29-1 to TRBJ2-5, with 7 bases identical to TRBD1. V shed 4 bases, J shed 4 bases, and the junction held 6 bases outside the gene matches. Germline V gene lookup returns CDR1 SQVTM and CDR2 ANQGSEA. CDR3 size: 13 residues. In DNA form, the CDR3 reads TGCAGCGTTGCTCGACAGGGAGCAGAGACCCAGTACTTC. It specifies CSVARQGAETQYF.

This chain joins TRBV5-4 and TRBJ2-7, with a tentative D call TRBD2 (5 bases). Trimming left V 2 bases short and J 2 bases short, with 11 bases between. CDR1 SGHNT and CDR2 YYREEE come from the germline V gene (reference sequence). This CDR3 has 14 residues. CDR3 coding DNA: TGTGCCAGCAGCTTCTCGGGAACCACCTACGAGCAGTACTTC. Translated: CASSFSGTTYEQYF. Drawing the rest from reference TRBV5-4 and TRBJ2-7, the complete variable domain is ETGVTQSPTHLIKTRGQQVTLRCSSQSGHNTVSWYQQALGQGPQFIFQYYREEENGRGNFPPRFSGLQFPNYSSELNVNALELDDSALYLCASSFSGTTYEQYFGPGTRLTVT.

The chain couples TRBV6-5 to TRBJ1-2; 9 bases agree with TRBD1. CDR1 is MNHEY and CDR2 is SVGAGI in the germline V gene. V was pared by 5 bases and J by 4 bases, with 8 bases of the junction left unmatched. The CDR3 consists of 15 residues. Here the CDR3 DNA reads TGTGCCAGCAGTATGTACAGGGGGCCGATCTATGGCTACACCTTC. It yields the protein CASSMYRGPIYGYTF.

The rearrangement links TRBV25-1 to TRBJ2-2; weak D call: TRBD1 (5 bases). V was clipped by 8 bases and J by 5 bases, with 12 bases between them. Germline CDR1 and CDR2: MGHDK and SYGVNS. The CDR3 has 13 residues. The CDR3 protein is CASRIRQTGELFF. In nucleotides, the CDR3 is TGTGCCAGCCGCATTCGACAGACCGGGGAGCTGTTTTTT.

V is TRBV4-2 and J is TRBJ2-7; no reliable D call. The ends were cut back, 0 bases at V and 4 bases at J, with 13 bases in the middle. Per the germline V gene, CDR1 is LGHNA and CDR2 is YNFKEQ. The CDR3 consists of 15 residues. The CDR3 here is CASSQDAQNLYEQYF. The DNA for the CDR3 is TGTGCCAGCAGCCAAGATGCCCAGAATCTTTACGAGCAGTACTTC.

As for this clone: Other DNA sequences within the sample encode an identical CDR3. The V gene is TRBV6-1, the J gene TRBJ1-6; D might be TRBD1 (5 bases). This CDR3 region has 15 residues. Germline V gene lookup returns CDR1 MNHNS and CDR2 SASEGT. Trimming took 3 bases from V and 6 from J, leaving 12 bases between them. The CDR3 here is CASSEADMGNSPLHF. For the CDR3, the DNA is TGTGCCAGCAGTGAGGCGGACATGGGTAATTCACCCCTCCACTTT.

V and J are TRBV2 and TRBJ2-2; D is unresolved. The V gene lost 2 bases and the J gene lost 7 bases, with 8 bases spanning the gap. Per the germline V gene, CDR1 is SNHLY and CDR2 is FYNNEI. CDR3 size: 13 residues. The CDR3, as DNA: TGTGCCAGCAGTGAATTTCAGAACGGGGAGCTGTTTTTT. It yields the protein CASSEFQNGELFF.